This T cell receptor beta chain was identified during a study of T-cell reconstitution after alpha-beta-depleted transplantation in children. Unique molecular identifiers featured in how the TCRbeta library was prepared. A single record per CDR3 protein comes from TCRdb applying MiXCR to the PCR reads. This sample yields almost 500,000 distinct CDR3 sequences, of which 10% to 13% are seen a single time; around 2% belongs to the top ten. V lost 2 bases, J lost 4 bases, and 3 bases stayed unmatched. The CDR3 contains 14 residues. Germline assignment: CDR1 GTSNPN and CDR2 SVGIG (reference sequence). The chain combines TRBV30 with TRBJ2-1, with TRBD2 matching 9 bases. This specimen was PBMCs, taken before TCRalphabeta/CD19-depleted stem cell transplant. This sequence originates from a child aged 2 to 9 with inherited bone marrow failure, due to receive a stem cell transplant. The CDR3 region has the DNA TGTGCCTGGAGTTGGCGGGAGGGATACAATGAGCAGTTCTTC. Residues: CAWSWREGYNEQFF.